This TCR beta chain was sequenced for a study of blood T cell repertoires in COVID-19. Using immunoSEQ multiplex PCR, the repertoire was profiled, and TCRdb retains in-frame clones only, with some absent. There are more than 350,000 clones in the sample; around 90% occur only once, and about 3% lies in the top ten. V shed 5 bases and J 7 bases; nucleotides not matched to a gene: 8. Germline V gene data show CDR1 as SGHTA and CDR2 as FQGNSA. The CDR3 sequence is 15 residues long. Recruited during active infection, patients (from Seattle) were subsequently followed longitudinally. The receptor's source is a woman in her twenties or thirties with COVID-19, enrolled during active disease. Input material: peripheral blood. The V and J genes are TRBV7-2 and TRBJ1-4, with 9 bases that match TRBD1. The CDR3 DNA reads TGTGCCAGCAGCAGGGGGGACAGGGCCCCTGAAAAACTGTTTTTT. It translates to CASSRGDRAPEKLFF.